This T cell receptor beta chain was found in a study of PD-1 blockade in classical Hodgkin lymphoma. General study findings and limits: Similar baseline diversity was found in complete responders and newly diagnosed patients. Reports described newly diagnosed patients as having lower baseline TCR diversity than healthy donors. A significant rise in TCR diversity was seen by C4D1 for CD4+ cells but not for CD8+ cells.

Profiling relied on immunoSEQ multiplex PCR, and the TCRdb table lists in-frame clones only, not all of them. The table records some 30,000 clones, around 79% of them present only once. Turning to this clone: Its antigen is as yet unknown.

Time point defined: cycle 4 day 1 (C4D1), after 6 weeks of nivolumab. Exposure to brentuximab vedotin varied, and each patient had relapsed following autologous stem cell transplantation. The sequences come from peripheral blood mononuclear cells (PBMCs), collected before the fourth cycle of nivolumab. The TCR originated in a human donor with classical Hodgkin lymphoma.

CDR3 bases: TGTGCCAGCAGCCGCCGATCGGGGGCTGGGACTGAAGCTTTCTTT. Its translation: CASSRRSGAGTEAFF. The rearrangement joins TRBV16 to TRBJ1-1; tentatively, D is TRBD1 (6 bases). Looked up from germline, CDR1 is KGHSY and CDR2 is FQNENV. The CDR3 has 15 amino acids. The ends were cut back, 4 bases at V and 5 bases at J, with 17 bases in the middle.